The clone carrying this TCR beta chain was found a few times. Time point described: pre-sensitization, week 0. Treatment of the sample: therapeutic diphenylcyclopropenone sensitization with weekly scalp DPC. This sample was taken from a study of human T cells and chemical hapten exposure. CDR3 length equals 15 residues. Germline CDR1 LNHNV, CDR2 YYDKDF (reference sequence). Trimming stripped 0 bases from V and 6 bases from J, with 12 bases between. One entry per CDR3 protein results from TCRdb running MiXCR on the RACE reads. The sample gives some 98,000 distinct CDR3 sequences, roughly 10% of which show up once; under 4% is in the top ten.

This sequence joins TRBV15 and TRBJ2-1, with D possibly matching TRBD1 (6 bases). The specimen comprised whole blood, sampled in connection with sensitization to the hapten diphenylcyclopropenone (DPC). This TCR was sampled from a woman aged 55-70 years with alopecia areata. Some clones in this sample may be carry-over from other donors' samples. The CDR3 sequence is CATSRDQGGTNEQFF. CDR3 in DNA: TGTGCCACCAGCAGAGATCAAGGGGGTACCAATGAGCAGTTCTTC. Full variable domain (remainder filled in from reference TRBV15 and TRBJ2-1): DAMVIQNPRYQVTQFGKPVTLSCSQTLNHNVMYWYQQKSSQAPKLLFHYYDKDFNNEADTPDNFQSRRPNTSFCFLDIRSPGLGDTAMYLCATSRDQGGTNEQFFGPGTRLTVL.